This note documents a single T cell receptor beta chain sequence. Antigen: not known. In germline, CDR1 is LNHNV, CDR2 YYDKDF (reference sequence). The trim removed 9 bases at V and 1 base at J, leaving 6 bases unmatched. This CDR3 has 14 amino acids. These data belong to a study of cytomegalovirus exposure and HLA in healthy donors. PCR involved 60 Vbeta and 13 Jbeta primers. The method was immunoSEQ multiplex PCR; TCRdb's version includes in-frame clones alone and lacks a portion of them. The data hold over 150,000 clones, with about 82% observed a single time. Study-wide findings and caveats: Being productive about 87% or about 30% of the time was typical of most TCR beta V segments in an earlier analysis. Researchers had no immune exposure information except CMV serostatus available. Rare sequences made up most TCRs, while some public TCRs were found in many donors. A later examination showed that TCR association rates differed by HLA locus, with DRB1 most and HLA-C fewest.

The sequence derives from a male donor in good health and CMV-seronegative. The chain combines TRBV15 with TRBJ1-5, with TRBD1 identical over 7 bases. The sequenced material came from PBMCs. In DNA, the CDR3 is TGTGCCACTAGGAAGGGGGCAAGCAATCAGCCCCAGCATTTT. Translating it yields CATRKGASNQPQHF.